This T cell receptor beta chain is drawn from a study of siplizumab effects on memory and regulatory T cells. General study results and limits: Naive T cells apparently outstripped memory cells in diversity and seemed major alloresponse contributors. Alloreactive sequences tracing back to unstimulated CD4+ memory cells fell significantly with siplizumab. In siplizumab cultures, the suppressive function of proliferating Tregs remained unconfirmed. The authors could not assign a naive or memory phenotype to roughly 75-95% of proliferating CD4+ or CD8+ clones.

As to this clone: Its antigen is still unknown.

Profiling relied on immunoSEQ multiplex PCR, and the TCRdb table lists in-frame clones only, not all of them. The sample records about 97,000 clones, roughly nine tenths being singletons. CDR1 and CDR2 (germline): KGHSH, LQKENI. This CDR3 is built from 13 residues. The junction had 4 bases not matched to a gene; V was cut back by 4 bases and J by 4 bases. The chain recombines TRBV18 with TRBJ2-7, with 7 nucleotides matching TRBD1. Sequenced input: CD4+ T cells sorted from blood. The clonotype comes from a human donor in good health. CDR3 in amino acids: CASSLTGTYEQYF. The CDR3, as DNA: TGTGCCAGCTCACTGACAGGGACGTACGAGCAGTACTTC.